This T cell receptor beta chain was captured in a study of blood T cell repertoires in COVID-19. Study at large: COVID-19 samples, acute and convalescent, were from the United States, Italy and Spain. PBMCs, B-cell-depleted T cells, or T cells were the source of the cDNA or gDNA that made up the material.

In the original processing: The authors estimated nucleated cell counts from reference gene primer amplification. Clones were read by immunoSEQ multiplex PCR, and TCRdb kept only the in-frame ones, dropping some. V and J calls and clone size come straight from that table; D and trimming were deduced from the DNA. The sample contains 120,000 to 150,000 clones, approximately 85% of which appear only once. CDR3 length equals 16 residues. Germline-derived CDR1 and CDR2 are SGHKS and YYEKEE (reference sequence). Trimming removed 5 bases from V and 0 bases from J, with 15 bases in between. The TCR sequence derives from a man aged 45-60 years with acute or convalescent COVID-19. V usage is TRBV5-5 and J usage is TRBJ2-4, with D possibly being TRBD1 (6 bases). Sequencing input: peripheral blood. CDR3 nucleotide sequence: TGTGCCAGCAGTCCCAGGGACACGGTAGCCAAAAACATTCAGTACTTC. It yields the protein CASSPRDTVAKNIQYF.